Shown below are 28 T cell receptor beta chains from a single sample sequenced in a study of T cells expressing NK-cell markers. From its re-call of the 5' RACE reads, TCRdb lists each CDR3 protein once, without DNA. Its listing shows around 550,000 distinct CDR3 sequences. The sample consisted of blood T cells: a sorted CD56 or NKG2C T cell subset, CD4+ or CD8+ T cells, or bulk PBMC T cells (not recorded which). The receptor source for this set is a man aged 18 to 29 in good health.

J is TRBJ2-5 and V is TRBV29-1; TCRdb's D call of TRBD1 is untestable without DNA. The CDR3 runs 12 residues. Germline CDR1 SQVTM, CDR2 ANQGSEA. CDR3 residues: CSVPTGGEAQYF.

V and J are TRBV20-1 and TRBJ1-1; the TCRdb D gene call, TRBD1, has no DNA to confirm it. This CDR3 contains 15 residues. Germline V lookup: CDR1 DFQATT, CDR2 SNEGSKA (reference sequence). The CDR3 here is CSARDRDRGLTEAFF.

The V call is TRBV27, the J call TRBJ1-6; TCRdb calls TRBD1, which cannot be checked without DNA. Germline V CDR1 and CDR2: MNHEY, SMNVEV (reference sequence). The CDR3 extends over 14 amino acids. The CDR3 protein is CASSLGQGDSPLHF.

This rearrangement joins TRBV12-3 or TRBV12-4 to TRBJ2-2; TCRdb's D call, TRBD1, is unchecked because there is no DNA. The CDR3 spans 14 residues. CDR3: CASSSIRVAGELFF.

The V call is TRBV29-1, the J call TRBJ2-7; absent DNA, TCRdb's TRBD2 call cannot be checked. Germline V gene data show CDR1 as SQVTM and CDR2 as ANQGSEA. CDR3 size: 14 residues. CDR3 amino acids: CSVEGLAGTYEQYF.

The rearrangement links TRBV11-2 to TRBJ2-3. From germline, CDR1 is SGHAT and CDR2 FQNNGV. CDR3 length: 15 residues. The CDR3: CASSLVAVSADTQYF. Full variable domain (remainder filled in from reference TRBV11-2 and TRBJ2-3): EAGVAQSPRYKIIEKRQSVAFWCNPISGHATLYWYQQILGQGPKLLIQFQNNGVVDDSQLPKDRFSAERLKGVDSTLKIQPAKLEDSAVYLCASSLVAVSADTQYFGPGTRLTVL.

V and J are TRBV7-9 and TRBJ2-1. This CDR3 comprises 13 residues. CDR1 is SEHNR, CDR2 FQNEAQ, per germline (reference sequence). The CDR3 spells CASSLATVPRKFF.

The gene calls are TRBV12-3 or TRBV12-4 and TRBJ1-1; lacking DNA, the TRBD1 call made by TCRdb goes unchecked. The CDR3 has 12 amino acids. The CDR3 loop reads CASSLRGEEAFF.

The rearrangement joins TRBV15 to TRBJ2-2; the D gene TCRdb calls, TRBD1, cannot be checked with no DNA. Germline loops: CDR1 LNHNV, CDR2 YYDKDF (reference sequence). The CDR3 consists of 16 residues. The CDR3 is CATSAQRGPNTGELFF.

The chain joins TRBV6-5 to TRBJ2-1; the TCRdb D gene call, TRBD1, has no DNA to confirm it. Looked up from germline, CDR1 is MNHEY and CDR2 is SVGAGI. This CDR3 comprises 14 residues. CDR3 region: CASRMNGQYNEQFF.

This chain's CDR3 is CASSLKGPRVKNEKLFF. This chain connects TRBV7-8 to TRBJ1-4. In germline, CDR1 is SGHVS, CDR2 FQNEAQ. CDR3 length: 17 residues.

The CDR3 loop is CSAENLAGDAQYF. This chain links TRBV20-1 with TRBJ2-7; absent DNA, TCRdb's TRBD1 call cannot be checked. Per germline, CDR1 DFQATT and CDR2 SNEGSKA (reference sequence). The CDR3 extends over 13 amino acids.

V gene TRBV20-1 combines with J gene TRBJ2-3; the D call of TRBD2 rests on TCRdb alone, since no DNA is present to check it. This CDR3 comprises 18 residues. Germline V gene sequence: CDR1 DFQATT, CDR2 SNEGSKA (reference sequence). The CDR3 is CSARLAGVYQEFTDTQYF.

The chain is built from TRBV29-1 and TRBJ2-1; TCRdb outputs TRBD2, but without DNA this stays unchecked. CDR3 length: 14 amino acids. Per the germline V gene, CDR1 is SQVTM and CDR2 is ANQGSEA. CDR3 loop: CSVEWGLAGDEQFF.

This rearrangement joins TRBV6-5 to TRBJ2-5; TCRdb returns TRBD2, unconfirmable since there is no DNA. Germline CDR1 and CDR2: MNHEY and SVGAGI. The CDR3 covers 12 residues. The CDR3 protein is CASSDPLETQYF.

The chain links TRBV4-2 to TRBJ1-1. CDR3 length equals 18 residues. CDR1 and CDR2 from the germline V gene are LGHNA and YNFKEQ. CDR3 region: CASSQGSIFVKKNTEAFF.

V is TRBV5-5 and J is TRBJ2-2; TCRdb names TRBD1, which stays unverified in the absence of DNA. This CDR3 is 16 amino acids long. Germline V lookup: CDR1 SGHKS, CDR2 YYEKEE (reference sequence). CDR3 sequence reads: CASSLAWGQGTGELFF.

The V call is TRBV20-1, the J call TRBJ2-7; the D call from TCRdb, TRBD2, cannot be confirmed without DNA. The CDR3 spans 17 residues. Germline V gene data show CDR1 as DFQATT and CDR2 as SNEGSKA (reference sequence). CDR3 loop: CSARGGAGLAGSYEQYF.

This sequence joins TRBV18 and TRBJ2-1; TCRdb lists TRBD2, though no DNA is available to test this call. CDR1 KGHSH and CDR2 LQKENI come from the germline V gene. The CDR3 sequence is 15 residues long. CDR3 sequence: CASSDGPSSYNEQFF.

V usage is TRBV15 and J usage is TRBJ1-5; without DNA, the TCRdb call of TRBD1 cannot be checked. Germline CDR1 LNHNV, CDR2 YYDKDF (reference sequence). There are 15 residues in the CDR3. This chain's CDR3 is CATSLDGRDRQPQHF.

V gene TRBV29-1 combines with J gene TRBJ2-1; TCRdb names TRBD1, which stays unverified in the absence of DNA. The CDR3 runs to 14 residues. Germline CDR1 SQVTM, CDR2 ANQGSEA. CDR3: CSVVSGGLYNEQFF.

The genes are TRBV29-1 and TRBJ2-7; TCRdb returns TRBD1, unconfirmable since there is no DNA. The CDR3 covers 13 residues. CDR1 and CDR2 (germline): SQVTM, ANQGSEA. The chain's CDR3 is CSASGGGAYEQYF.

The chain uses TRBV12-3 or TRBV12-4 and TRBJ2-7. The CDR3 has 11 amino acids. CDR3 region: CASRDYYEQYF.

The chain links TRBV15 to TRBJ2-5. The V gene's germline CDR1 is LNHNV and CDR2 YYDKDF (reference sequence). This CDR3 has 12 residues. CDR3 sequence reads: CATGRGWETQYF.

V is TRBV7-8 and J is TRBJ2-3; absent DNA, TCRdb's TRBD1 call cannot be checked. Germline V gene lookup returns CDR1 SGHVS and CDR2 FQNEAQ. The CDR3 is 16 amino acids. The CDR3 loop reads CASSRRPGQGIRTQYF.

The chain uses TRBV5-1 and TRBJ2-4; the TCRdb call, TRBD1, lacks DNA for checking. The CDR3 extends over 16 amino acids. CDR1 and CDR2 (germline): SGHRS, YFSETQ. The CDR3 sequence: CASSLAKGGAKNIQYF.

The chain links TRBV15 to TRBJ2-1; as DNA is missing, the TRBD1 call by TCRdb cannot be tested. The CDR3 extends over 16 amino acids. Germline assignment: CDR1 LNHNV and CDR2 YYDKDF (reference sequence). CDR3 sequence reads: CATSREGAGVGDEQFF.

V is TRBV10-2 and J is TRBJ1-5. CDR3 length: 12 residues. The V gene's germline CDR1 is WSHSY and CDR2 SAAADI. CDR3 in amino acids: CASSELRQPQHF.